This is a list of T cell receptor beta chains from one sample in a study of blood T cell repertoires in COVID-19. Profiling relied on immunoSEQ multiplex PCR, and the TCRdb table lists in-frame clones only, not all of them. The table shows approximately 240,000 clones, with 82% occurring only once. The sequencing sample was made of peripheral blood. These receptors all come from a woman at least 80 years old with active or convalescent COVID-19. Both conserved end residues are part of each CDR3. D genes are given only for firm matches. A clone size is listed for some rows: how often the clone was seen (once, few, many), or a class if it is expanded.

j_call,d_call,clone_size,cdr3_length,v_call,cdr3_nt,cdr3_aa
TRBJ2-7,NA,NA,12,TRBV7-9,TGTGCCAGCAGCTTACCCAGCTACGAGCAGTACTTC,CASSLPSYEQYF
TRBJ1-5,NA,NA,14,TRBV7-9,TGTGCCAGCAGCTTAGCAGGGGTCAATCAGCCCCAGCATTTT,CASSLAGVNQPQHF
TRBJ2-3,TRBD2,once,17,TRBV27,TGTGCCAGCAGAATGGGACTAGCGGGAGGCATGGCAGATACGCAGTATTTT,CASRMGLAGGMADTQYF
TRBJ1-6,TRBD1,NA,13,TRBV27,TGTGCCAGCGGTCGACAGGGTAATTCACCCCTCCACTTT,CASGRQGNSPLHF
TRBJ2-1,NA,NA,15,TRBV18,TGTGCCAGCTCCCTTCTAGCCCTCTCCTACAATGAGCAGTTCTTC,CASSLLALSYNEQFF
TRBJ2-7,NA,few,14,TRBV7-2,TGTGCCAGCAGCCAACGACGGGACTCCTACGAGCAGTACTTC,CASSQRRDSYEQYF
TRBJ1-1,NA,NA,12,TRBV4-2,TGTGCCAGCAGCCAAGATTCGAGAACAGCTTTCTTT,CASSQDSRTAFF
TRBJ1-1,NA,NA,13,TRBV10-1,TGCGCCAGCAGACAGGGTGTATTAACTGAAGCTTTCTTT,CASRQGVLTEAFF
TRBJ2-4,TRBD1,NA,13,TRBV12-3/TRBV12-4,TGTGCCAGCAATACAGGGGGACTCAACATTCAGTACTTC,CASNTGGLNIQYF
TRBJ2-1,TRBD2,NA,18,TRBV28,TGTGCCAGCAGTCTCCCGACTAGCGGGAGGCGCCCCTACAATGAGCAGTTCTTC,CASSLPTSGRRPYNEQFF
TRBJ2-1,NA,NA,15,TRBV11-3,TGTGCCAGCAGCTCGCGGACTGTATCCTACAATGAGCAGTTCTTC,CASSSRTVSYNEQFF
TRBJ2-2,NA,NA,12,TRBV10-3,TGTGCCATCAGCCAGGGCCCCGGGGAGCTGTTTTTT,CAISQGPGELFF
TRBJ2-3,TRBD2,NA,17,TRBV24-1,TGTGCCACCAGTGCCTATTCAACTAGCGGGAGAGGCGATACGCAGTATTTT,CATSAYSTSGRGDTQYF
TRBJ2-3,NA,NA,16,TRBV5-1,TGCGCCAGCAGCTTAAGTTTGGCCAGGGGCACAGATACGCAGTATTTT,CASSLSLARGTDTQYF
TRBJ1-5,NA,NA,14,TRBV18,TGTGCCAGCTCACCACAGGGGATCAATCAGCCCCAGCATTTT,CASSPQGINQPQHF
TRBJ2-1,TRBD2,once,14,TRBV10-3,TGTGCCATCAGTAAGGGACTAGACTACAATGAGCAGTTCTTC,CAISKGLDYNEQFF
TRBJ1-2,TRBD1,NA,16,TRBV6-1,TGTGCCAGCAGTGAAGCGTCGGGACAGGGATTTTATGGCTACACCTTC,CASSEASGQGFYGYTF
TRBJ1-1,TRBD1,NA,16,TRBV6-1,TGTGCCAGCAGTGAAGATACTACAGGGGGTGTACCTGAAGCTTTCTTT,CASSEDTTGGVPEAFF
TRBJ2-6,NA,NA,14,TRBV2,TGTGCCAGCGCCCCCGGGACTGCTGTCAACGTCCTGACTTTC,CASAPGTAVNVLTF
TRBJ2-3,TRBD1,NA,15,TRBV5-1,TGCGCCAGCAGCGATAATACCATACAGGGGAGTACGCAGTATTTT,CASSDNTIQGSTQYF
TRBJ2-3,TRBD2,once,15,TRBV2,TGTGCCAGCAGTGAGCGAGCGGGAGTGACAGATACGCAGTATTTT,CASSERAGVTDTQYF
TRBJ1-5,TRBD1,once,17,TRBV15,TGTGCCACCAGCAGAGGTCACTCCGGGACAGGGGGCCAGCCCCAGCATTTT,CATSRGHSGTGGQPQHF
TRBJ2-3,TRBD2,few,14,TRBV7-2,TGTGCCAGCAGCCCCCTGGCGGGAGGAGATACGCAGTATTTT,CASSPLAGGDTQYF
TRBJ1-2,NA,NA,14,TRBV28,TGTGCCACAAGCTGGGGGGGGAATGACTATGGCTACACCTTC,CATSWGGNDYGYTF
TRBJ2-1,TRBD2,NA,19,TRBV10-2,TGCGCCAGCCCCAATGGGGCTAGCGGGAGGACAGGTACCCACAATGAGCAGTTCTTC,CASPNGASGRTGTHNEQFF
TRBJ2-7,TRBD1,NA,14,TRBV29-1,TGCAGCGTTTATACAGGGGGGCCTGATTACGAGCAGTACTTC,CSVYTGGPDYEQYF
TRBJ2-1,TRBD1,NA,14,TRBV7-9,TGTGCCAGCAGCCGGGACAGCAGATACAATGAGCAGTTCTTC,CASSRDSRYNEQFF
TRBJ2-1,NA,NA,11,TRBV2,TGTGCCACCGAGGTCTACAATGAGCAGTTCTTC,CATEVYNEQFF
TRBJ2-3,TRBD2,NA,16,TRBV13,TGTGCCAGCAGCCGCCAGACTAGCGGGAGGGCAGATACGCAGTATTTT,CASSRQTSGRADTQYF
TRBJ1-1,NA,NA,12,TRBV29-1,TGCAGCGGGCAGGACACGAGGACTGAAGCTTTCTTT,CSGQDTRTEAFF
TRBJ1-2,NA,NA,14,TRBV5-1,TGCGCCAGCAGCCGGGACACCGCTAACTATGGCTACACCTTC,CASSRDTANYGYTF
TRBJ1-6,TRBD1,NA,16,TRBV18,TGTGCCAGCTCCAGAAATGGGCAGGGGGCAGGGTCACCCCTCCACTTT,CASSRNGQGAGSPLHF
TRBJ2-7,TRBD1,NA,14,TRBV6-4,TGTGCCAGCAGCTATTACAGGGGGAGCTACGAGCAGTACTTC,CASSYYRGSYEQYF
TRBJ2-7,NA,few,14,TRBV5-1,TGCGCCAGCAGCCCCGGTAGTCCAGGGCCCGAGCAGTACTTC,CASSPGSPGPEQYF
TRBJ1-4,NA,NA,14,TRBV3-1/TRBV3-2,TGTGCCAGCAGCCACAGGGGTAGAGGTGAAAAACTGTTTTTT,CASSHRGRGEKLFF
TRBJ1-2,NA,NA,14,TRBV5-6,TGTGCCAGTCTGAAACGGCAGGCTAACTATGGCTACACCTTC,CASLKRQANYGYTF
TRBJ1-3,NA,NA,15,TRBV6-5,TGTGCCAGCAGCAGGGCTCCGACCGCCGGAAACACCATATATTTT,CASSRAPTAGNTIYF
TRBJ2-7,TRBD2,NA,16,TRBV7-2,TGTGCCAGCAGCTTACGCAGGACTAGTTTTGGCTACGAGCAGTACTTC,CASSLRRTSFGYEQYF
TRBJ1-2,TRBD1,few,21,TRBV18,TGTGCCAGCTCACCAACAGCCACAATGGACAGGGGCCGGGGGTTTCACCCAGGCTACACCTTC,CASSPTATMDRGRGFHPGYTF
TRBJ2-7,NA,NA,12,TRBV2,TGTGCCAGCAGTGTACATGACTACGAGCAGTACTTC,CASSVHDYEQYF
TRBJ2-7,NA,NA,14,TRBV29-1,TGCAGCGCCCGAGAAGCTAACCTTGGTTTACAGCAGTACTTC,CSAREANLGLQQYF
TRBJ1-3,NA,once,16,TRBV2,TGTGCCAGCAGTCGGTTAGGTGAGGCTTTGAGAAACACCATATATTTT,CASSRLGEALRNTIYF
TRBJ1-2,NA,once,13,TRBV30,TGTGCCTGGACTACCGGGAAAAACTATGGCTACACCTTC,CAWTTGKNYGYTF
TRBJ2-5,NA,NA,15,TRBV7-2,TGTGCCAGCAGACATAATCTGGCCTTCCAAGAGACCCAGTACTTC,CASRHNLAFQETQYF
TRBJ2-7,NA,NA,14,TRBV6-5,TGTGCCAGCAGTTACTCGTCAAATCCCTACGAGCAGTACTTC,CASSYSSNPYEQYF
TRBJ1-6,TRBD1,once,14,TRBV6-1,TGTGCCAGCAGTGAACTACAGGGGGGTTTACCCCTCCACTTT,CASSELQGGLPLHF
TRBJ1-1,TRBD1,NA,16,TRBV5-6,TGTGCCAGCAGCCCGGGGGTGGACAGGATGAACACTGAAGCTTTCTTT,CASSPGVDRMNTEAFF
TRBJ1-6,NA,once,15,TRBV10-3,TGTGCCATCAGTGAGACCGGGTTAGATAATTCACCCCTCCACTTT,CAISETGLDNSPLHF